A single sample gave rise to the 5 T cell receptor beta chains below, sequenced in a study of tumor and adjacent non-tumor tissue in lung cancer. Three rounds of nested PCR, following a modified ARM-PCR protocol, produced the TCRbeta library. TCRdb re-called the multiplex PCR reads with MiXCR, one entry per CDR3 protein. The sample carries approximately 110,000 distinct CDR3 sequences, around 75% recorded once. RNA was extracted from bulk tissue without any cell sorting. Material: lung tumor tissue. The source of these receptors is a woman in her fifties or sixties with non-small cell lung cancer.

V and J are TRBV28 and TRBJ2-5; TRBD1 matches 7 bases. The CDR3 spans 14 residues. The trim removed 2 bases at V and 5 bases at J, leaving 5 bases unmatched. CDR1 is MDHEN and CDR2 is SYDVKM in the germline V gene. The CDR3 protein is CASSLRGGAETQYF. The CDR3 region has the DNA TGTGCCAGCAGTTTACGAGGGGGCGCGGAGACCCAGTACTTC. The whole variable domain, remainder taken from reference TRBV28 and TRBJ2-5, is DVKVTQSSRYLVKRTGEKVFLECVQDMDHENMFWYRQDPGLGLRLIYFSYDVKMKEKGDIPEGYSVSREKKERFSLILESASTNQTSMYLCASSLRGGAETQYFGPGTRLLVL.

Of note for this clonotype: One end of the junction is discordant with germline, which a read error may explain. The genes are TRBV28 and TRBJ1-4; D may be TRBD1 (6 bases). The CDR3 is made up of 16 amino acids. CDR1 is MDHEN, CDR2 SYDVKM, per germline. The CDR3 DNA follows: TGTGCCAGCAATTCTTTAGGGGCAGGGGAAGGGGAAAAACTGTTTTTC. Translating gives CASNSLGAGEGEKLFF.

V usage is TRBV11-3 and J usage is TRBJ2-2, with D perhaps being TRBD1 or TRBD2 (5 bases each). The CDR3 has 15 residues. V lost 10 bases to trimming and J lost 5 bases, with 20 bases between them. Germline values: CDR1 SGHNT, CDR2 YENEEA. In DNA form, the CDR3 reads TGTGCCAACAGTCCCGGGACGAGAGTAACCGGGGAGCTGTTTTTT. It encodes CANSPGTRVTGELFF.

In the case of this clonotype: Lacking the conserved final phenylalanine or tryptophan, this CDR3 likely reflects a read error. The chain joins TRBV11-2 to TRBJ2-7; TRBD2 agrees at 10 bases. V gave up 6 bases and J gave up 3 bases; unmatched junction bases: 8. The germline CDR1 and CDR2 sequences are SGHAT and FQNNGV. This CDR3 is built from 15 residues. CDR3 DNA: TGTGCCAGCAGTAACGGGACTAGCGAGAGCTACGAGCAGTACTCC. It is translated as CASSNGTSESYEQYS.

To note about this clonotype: The junction departs from germline at one end; a sequencing error may be responsible. V is TRBV11-1 and J is TRBJ1-2; D is unresolved. Germline-derived CDR1 and CDR2 are SGHAT and FQDESV (reference sequence). The CDR3 length is 13 residues. CDR3 residues: CAGSESGSMPYTF. The CDR3 DNA reads TGCGCCGGCAGCGAAAGCGGGTCTATGCCTTACACCTTC. Drawing the rest from reference TRBV11-1 and TRBJ1-2, the complete variable domain is EAEVAQSPRYKITEKSQAVAFWCDPISGHATLYWYRQILGQGPELLVQFQDESVVDDSQLPKDRFSAERLKGVDSTLKIQPAELGDSAMYLCAGSESGSMPYTFGSGTRLTVV.